The 26 T cell receptor beta chains reported below all come from one sample, sequenced in a study of blood T cell repertoires in COVID-19. The data were produced by immunoSEQ multiplex PCR, yet TCRdb's version contains in-frame clones alone and is incomplete. The table has 200,000 or so clones, 65% to 85% seen once. Input material: PBMCs or T cells enriched from blood (not recorded which). These receptors all stem from a man aged 35 to 55 who had recovered from COVID-19.

This chain joins TRBV2 and TRBJ2-1, with 13 bases aligning to TRBD2. CDR3 size: 15 residues. J was trimmed by 6 bases and V by 4 bases; bases with no gene match: 3. From germline, CDR1 is SNHLY and CDR2 FYNNEI. CDR3 residues: CASSGLAGGPNEQFF. As DNA, the CDR3 is TGTGCCAGCAGTGGACTAGCGGGGGGTCCCAATGAGCAGTTCTTC.

J is TRBJ1-2 and V is TRBV5-6, with a possible D match to TRBD1 (5 bases). Germline CDR1 SGHDT, CDR2 YYEEEE. CDR3 length: 13 amino acids. With 4 bases removed from V and 2 bases from J, the gap between germline ends came to 9 bases. This CDR3 is CASSLGLNYGYTF. The CDR3, as DNA: TGTGCCAGCAGCCTGGGACTGAACTATGGCTACACCTTC.

The J gene is TRBJ1-2, the V gene TRBV4-1; 8 nucleotides line up with TRBD1. This CDR3 spans 14 amino acids. CDR1 is MGHRA, CDR2 YSYEKL, per germline. The J segment lost 8 bases and the V segment lost 4 bases, leaving 9 bases of the junction unmatched. The CDR3 spells CASSPPDRDGGYTF. CDR3 sequence (DNA): TGCGCCAGCAGCCCCCCGGACAGGGATGGGGGCTACACCTTC.

The chain uses TRBV21-1 and TRBJ1-2. TRBV21-1 is assigned pseudogene status. The CDR3 extends over 14 amino acids. In DNA, the CDR3 is TGTGCCAGCAGCAAAGGACGGGAAGACTATGGCTACACCTTC. As protein: CASSKGREDYGYTF.

The chain carries TRBV11-1 and TRBJ1-1; a weak D match, TRBD1 (5 bases). The CDR3 totals 15 residues. The V gene's germline CDR1 is SGHAT and CDR2 FQDESV (reference sequence). V lost 2 bases to trimming and J lost 2 bases, with 12 bases between them. The CDR3: CASSLNIGANTEAFF. CDR3 DNA: TGTGCCAGCAGCTTAAATATAGGGGCTAACACTGAAGCTTTCTTT.

This sequence joins TRBV7-2 and TRBJ2-7; D is possibly TRBD2 (6 bases). CDR3 length equals 13 residues. From germline, CDR1 is SGHTA and CDR2 FQGNSA. V was shortened by 3 bases and J by 6 bases, with 12 bases between the two germline ends. This CDR3 is CASSLGGRGEQYF. In DNA, the CDR3 is TGTGCCAGCAGCTTGGGGGGTCGAGGCGAGCAGTACTTC. Full variable domain (outside the CDR3, taken from reference TRBV7-2 and TRBJ2-7): GAGVSQSPSNKVTEKGKDVELRCDPISGHTALYWYRQSLGQGLEFLIYFQGNSAPDKSGLPSDRFSAERTGGSVSTLTIQRTQQEDSAVYLCASSLGGRGEQYFGPGTRLTVT.

The V gene is TRBV7-9, the J gene TRBJ2-5; TRBD1 matches 10 bases. Germline V CDR1 and CDR2: SEHNR, FQNEAQ (reference sequence). Losses at the gene ends were 3 bases for V and 5 bases for J; bases not matched to a gene: 6. The CDR3 extends over 15 amino acids. CDR3 loop: CASSLGTGVGETQYF. The CDR3, as DNA: TGTGCCAGCAGCTTGGGGACAGGGGTAGGGGAGACCCAGTACTTC.

In nucleotides, the CDR3 is TGTGCCAGCAGCAAAGATTGGACAGGGACTGAAGCTTTCTTT. Translation: CASSKDWTGTEAFF. The V and J genes are TRBV11-1 and TRBJ1-1, with 8 bases identical to TRBD1. This CDR3 region has 14 residues. Per germline, CDR1 SGHAT and CDR2 FQDESV (reference sequence). V lost 5 bases to trimming and J lost 5 bases; unmatched junction nucleotides: 7.

This chain connects TRBV29-1 to TRBJ2-5; the D gene is possibly TRBD2 (7 bases). V shed 2 bases and J shed 5 bases, with 15 bases lying between them. The CDR3 sequence is 14 residues long. Germline lookup yields CDR1 SQVTM and CDR2 ANQGSEA. The CDR3 protein is CSVERGASGETQYF. CDR3 nucleotides: TGCAGCGTTGAACGGGGGGCCTCGGGGGAGACCCAGTACTTC.

This clone was counted between two and nine times. The chain is built from TRBV18 and TRBJ1-1; TRBD1 is a possible D gene (6 bases). The CDR3 runs 13 residues. Per the germline V gene, CDR1 is KGHSH and CDR2 is LQKENI. V lost 2 bases and J lost 11, with 15 bases in between. The CDR3 DNA reads TGTGCCAGCTCACCATCGTTACAGGGCGACGCTTTCTTT. Protein sequence: CASSPSLQGDAFF.

This clone is a singleton in its sample. The rearrangement links TRBV29-1 to TRBJ1-1, with 9 bases lining up with TRBD1. This CDR3 has 12 residues. Per the germline V gene, CDR1 is SQVTM and CDR2 is ANQGSEA. Trimming cost V 4 bases and J 4 bases; bases outside gene matches: 1. The CDR3 coding sequence is TGCAGCGTTGTGGGACAGGGCACTGAAGCTTTCTTT. Amino acid sequence: CSVVGQGTEAFF.

The CDR3 DNA follows: TGCAGCGTTGAATCCTATGGGGACAGGGAAGGCTACACCTTC. This codes for CSVESYGDREGYTF. The genes are TRBV29-1 and TRBJ1-2; TRBD1 matches 9 bases. The V segment lost 2 bases and the J segment 8 bases; nucleotides outside the gene matches: 9. The CDR3 runs to 14 residues. Germline V lookup: CDR1 SQVTM, CDR2 ANQGSEA.

V usage is TRBV30 and J usage is TRBJ1-6; D is unclear. The CDR3 runs to 12 residues. V lost 2 bases to trimming and J lost 7 bases, with 6 bases between them. Germline CDR1 and CDR2: GTSNPN and SVGIG (reference sequence). This CDR3 reads CAWSSANSPLHF. The CDR3, as DNA: TGTGCCTGGAGTTCTGCGAATTCACCCCTCCACTTT.

This clone has a handful of counts. This chain uses TRBV7-8 with TRBJ1-1; TRBD1 matches 7 bases. V lost 4 bases, J lost 0 bases, and 11 bases stayed unmatched. The CDR3 sequence is 17 residues long. The V gene's germline CDR1 is SGHVS and CDR2 FQNEAQ. The CDR3 DNA is TGTGCCAGCAGCTCCGAAGGACAGGCACTCATGAACACTGAAGCTTTCTTT. Encoded protein: CASSSEGQALMNTEAFF.

V is TRBV9 and J is TRBJ1-1; D not certain. The germline V and J ends were trimmed by 4 bases and 6 bases, with 10 bases remaining between them. Germline lookup yields CDR1 SGDLS and CDR2 YYNGEE. The CDR3 runs 12 residues. This CDR3 is CASSHTGSEAFF. The CDR3 bases are TGTGCCAGCAGCCACACGGGATCTGAAGCTTTCTTT.

The chain employs TRBV5-6 and TRBJ1-5; D may be TRBD1 (6 bases). V lost 1 base and J 5 bases, leaving 13 bases between the germline ends. CDR1 and CDR2 from the germline V gene are SGHDT and YYEEEE. The CDR3 is made up of 15 amino acids. The CDR3 DNA follows: TGTGCCAGCAGCTTGTACAGGGATGTATATCAGCCCCAGCATTTT. It is translated as CASSLYRDVYQPQHF.

This sequence joins TRBV4-2 and TRBJ2-7; 10 bases are shared with TRBD1. CDR3 length: 17 amino acids. The germline CDR1 and CDR2 sequences are LGHNA and YNFKEQ. J gave up 0 bases and V 5 bases, and 10 bases lay outside the gene matches. The CDR3 protein is CASSITSGTGDSYEQYF. The DNA for the CDR3 is TGTGCCAGCAGCATTACGTCCGGGACAGGGGACTCCTACGAGCAGTACTTC.

The gene calls are TRBV7-6 and TRBJ1-2; D gene ambiguous. The CDR3 covers 13 residues. Trimming took off 1 base at V and 2 bases at J, with 5 bases between the two ends. From germline, CDR1 is SGHVS and CDR2 FNYEAQ. The CDR3 nucleotides read TGTGCCAGCAGCTTAGAACAGAACTATGGCTACACCTTC. Protein sequence: CASSLEQNYGYTF.

This clone appeared a few times. This chain uses TRBV5-1 with TRBJ1-2; D gene ambiguous. The CDR3 runs 14 residues. Trimming stripped 0 bases from V and 6 bases from J, with 12 bases between. CDR1 is SGHRS, CDR2 YFSETQ, per germline. CDR3 nucleotide sequence: TGCGCCAGCAGCTTGGACCAAAGCCCTAATGGCTACACCTTC. Translated: CASSLDQSPNGYTF.

The V gene is TRBV7-9, the J gene TRBJ2-7, with D tentatively TRBD2 (5 bases). The germline gives CDR1 SEHNR, CDR2 FQNEAQ (reference sequence). V was shortened by 4 bases and J by 7 bases, with 14 bases between the two germline ends. This CDR3 is built from 13 residues. The CDR3: CASSSSGRREQYF. The CDR3 DNA sequence: TGTGCCAGCAGCTCCTCGGGTCGGAGGGAGCAGTACTTC.

This clone was counted once. The chain is built from TRBV5-1 and TRBJ2-7; 8 nucleotides agree with TRBD1. The CDR3 totals 15 residues. Trimming cost V 3 bases and J 0 bases; bases outside gene matches: 5. Germline CDR1 and CDR2: SGHRS and YFSETQ. The CDR3 DNA sequence: TGCGCCAGCAGCTCGGGACAGGCCTTCTCCTACGAGCAGTACTTC. Its translation is CASSSGQAFSYEQYF.

This clone was observed many times. V and J are TRBV19 and TRBJ1-2; TRBD1 might be the D (6 bases). Per germline, CDR1 LNHDA and CDR2 SQIVND (reference sequence). Trimming cost V 3 bases and J 2 bases, with 22 bases left between them. The CDR3 runs 18 residues. This chain's CDR3 is CASSIPLNQGTANYGYTF. The CDR3 DNA reads as TGTGCCAGTAGTATCCCGCTGAACCAGGGGACGGCGAACTATGGCTACACCTTC.

V usage is TRBV5-1 and J usage is TRBJ2-1; TRBD2 matches 12 bases. This CDR3 has 19 amino acids. The V gene's germline CDR1 is SGHRS and CDR2 YFSETQ. V dropped 4 bases and J dropped 0; count of bases not matched to a gene: 11. The CDR3 sequence is CASSVHGTSGLSSYNEQFF. CDR3 bases: TGCGCCAGCAGCGTGCATGGGACTAGCGGGTTAAGCTCCTACAATGAGCAGTTCTTC.

The chain combines TRBV18 with TRBJ2-2, with TRBD1 as a possible D gene (5 bases). V gave up 5 bases and J gave up 1 base, with 11 bases separating them. Germline assignment: CDR1 KGHSH and CDR2 LQKENI. This CDR3 spans 15 amino acids. The CDR3 reads CASSSPTENTGELFF. The CDR3 DNA is TGTGCCAGCTCATCCCCGACAGAGAACACCGGGGAGCTGTTTTTT.

The J gene is TRBJ2-1, the V gene TRBV29-1; 7 positions match TRBD1. This CDR3 has 15 amino acids. Germline values: CDR1 SQVTM, CDR2 ANQGSEA. V lost 5 bases to trimming and J lost 8 bases; unmatched junction nucleotides: 15. The CDR3 reads CSVQRDSPFLDEQFF. Written as DNA, the CDR3 is TGCAGCGTTCAAAGGGACAGTCCTTTCCTCGATGAGCAGTTCTTC.

The V and J genes are TRBV4-3 and TRBJ1-2; 7 bases fit TRBD1. With V trimmed by 0 bases and J by 4 bases, 5 bases remained unmatched. The CDR3 is 15 residues long. In germline, CDR1 is LGHNA, CDR2 YSLEER. This CDR3 is CASSQDLGDSYGYTF. CDR3 nucleotide sequence: TGCGCCAGCAGCCAAGATCTAGGGGACAGCTATGGCTACACCTTC.